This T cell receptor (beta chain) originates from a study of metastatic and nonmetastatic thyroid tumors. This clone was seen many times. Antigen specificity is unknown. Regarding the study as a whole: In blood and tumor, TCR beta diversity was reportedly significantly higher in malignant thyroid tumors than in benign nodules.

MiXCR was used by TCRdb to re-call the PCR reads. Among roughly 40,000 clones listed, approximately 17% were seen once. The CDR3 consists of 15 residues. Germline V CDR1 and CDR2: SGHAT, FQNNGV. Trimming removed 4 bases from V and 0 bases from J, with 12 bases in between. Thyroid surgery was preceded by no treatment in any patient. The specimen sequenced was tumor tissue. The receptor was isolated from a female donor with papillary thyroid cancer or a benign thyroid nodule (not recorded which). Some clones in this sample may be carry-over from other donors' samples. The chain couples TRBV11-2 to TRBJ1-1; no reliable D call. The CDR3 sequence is CASSSTPRLNTEAFF. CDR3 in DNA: TGTGCCAGCAGCTCTACTCCAAGATTGAACACTGAAGCTTTCTTT.